This T cell receptor (beta chain) was obtained from a study of T-cell reconstitution after alpha-beta-depleted transplantation in children. V was pared by 8 bases and J by 7 bases, with 5 bases between. Per the germline V gene, CDR1 is SGHTA and CDR2 is FQGNSA. This CDR3 contains 10 residues. Molecular barcoding with unique molecular identifiers was used for the TCRbeta library. Each CDR3 protein is one row after TCRdb ran MiXCR on the PCR reads. The data contain hundreds of thousands of distinct CDR3 sequences, approximately 29% of them singletons. The material was PBMCs from the stem cell graft donor, obtained from the stem cell graft. The sequence came from a human donor who donated a stem cell graft to a child with aplastic anemia. The rearrangement links TRBV7-2 to TRBJ2-2, with D uncertain. CDR3 amino acids: CASGSGELFF. The CDR3 DNA sequence: TGTGCCAGCGGTAGCGGGGAGCTGTTTTTT.